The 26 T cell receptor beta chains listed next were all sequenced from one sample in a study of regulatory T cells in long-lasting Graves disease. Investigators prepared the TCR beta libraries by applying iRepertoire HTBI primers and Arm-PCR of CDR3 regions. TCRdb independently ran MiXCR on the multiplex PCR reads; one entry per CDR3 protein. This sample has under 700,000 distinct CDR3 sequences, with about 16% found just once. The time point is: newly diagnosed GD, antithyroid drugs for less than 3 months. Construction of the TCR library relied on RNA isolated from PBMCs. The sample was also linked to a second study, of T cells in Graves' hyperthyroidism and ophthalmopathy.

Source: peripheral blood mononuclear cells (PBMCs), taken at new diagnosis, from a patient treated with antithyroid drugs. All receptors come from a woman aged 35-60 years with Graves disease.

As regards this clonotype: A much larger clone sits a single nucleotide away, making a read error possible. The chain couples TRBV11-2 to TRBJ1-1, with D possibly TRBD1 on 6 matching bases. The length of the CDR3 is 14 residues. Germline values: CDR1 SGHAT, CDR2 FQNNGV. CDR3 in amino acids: CASGPRTENAEAFF. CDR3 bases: TGTGCCAGCGGCCCTAGGACAGAGAACGCTGAAGCTTTCTTT.

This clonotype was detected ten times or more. CDR3 region: CASSLAAWGDMRGYTF. The CDR3 coding sequence is TGTGCCAGCAGCTTAGCTGCGTGGGGAGACATGAGAGGCTACACCTTC. This chain uses TRBV7-9 with TRBJ1-2; D is undetermined. V lost 0 bases and J 8 bases, leaving 19 bases between the germline ends. This CDR3 spans 16 amino acids. Germline CDR1 reads SEHNR; CDR2 reads FQNEAQ (reference sequence). Looking up the rest from reference TRBV7-9 and TRBJ1-2 gives the full variable domain: DTGVSQNPRHKITKRGQNVTFRCDPISEHNRLYWYRQTLGQGPEFLTYFQNEAQLEKSRLLSDRFSAERPKGSFSTLEIQRTEQGDSAMYLCASSLAAWGDMRGYTFGSGTRLTVV.

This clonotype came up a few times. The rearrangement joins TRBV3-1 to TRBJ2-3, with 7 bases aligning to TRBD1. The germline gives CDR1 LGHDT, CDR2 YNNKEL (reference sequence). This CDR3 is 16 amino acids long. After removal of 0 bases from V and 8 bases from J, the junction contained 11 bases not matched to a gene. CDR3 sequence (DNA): TGTGCCAGCAGCCAAGAAGGACAGGTTCTATTGAGTACGCAGTATTTT. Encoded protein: CASSQEGQVLLSTQYF.

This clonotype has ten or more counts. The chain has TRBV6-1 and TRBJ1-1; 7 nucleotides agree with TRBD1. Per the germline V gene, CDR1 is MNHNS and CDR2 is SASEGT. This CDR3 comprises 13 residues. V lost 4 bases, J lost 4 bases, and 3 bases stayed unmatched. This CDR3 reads CASSVQGGTEAFF. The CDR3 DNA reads TGTGCCAGCAGTGTTCAGGGGGGCACTGAAGCTTTCTTT.

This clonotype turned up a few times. The CDR3 here is CATSRDLLYSTDTQYF. CDR3 nucleotide sequence: TGTGCCACCAGCAGAGATCTACTATATAGCACAGATACGCAGTATTTT. The chain has TRBV15 and TRBJ2-3; the D is unclear. Trimming pared 0 bases from V and 0 bases from J, leaving 10 bases between. Germline assignment: CDR1 LNHNV and CDR2 YYDKDF (reference sequence). The CDR3 is 16 residues long.

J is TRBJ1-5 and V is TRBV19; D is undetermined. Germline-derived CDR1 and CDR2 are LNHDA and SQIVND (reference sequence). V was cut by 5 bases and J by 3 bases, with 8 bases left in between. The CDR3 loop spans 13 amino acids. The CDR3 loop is CASSDIPNQPQHF. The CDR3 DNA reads TGTGCCAGTAGTGATATCCCCAATCAGCCCCAGCATTTT.

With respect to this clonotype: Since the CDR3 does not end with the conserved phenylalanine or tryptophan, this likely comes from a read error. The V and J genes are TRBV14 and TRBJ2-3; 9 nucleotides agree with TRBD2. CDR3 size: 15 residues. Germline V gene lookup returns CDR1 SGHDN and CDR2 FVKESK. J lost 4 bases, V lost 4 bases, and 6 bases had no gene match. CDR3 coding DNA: TGTGCCAGCAGCCTCGCCGGCGGGGGGGCAGATACGCAGTATCTT. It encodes CASSLAGGGADTQYL.

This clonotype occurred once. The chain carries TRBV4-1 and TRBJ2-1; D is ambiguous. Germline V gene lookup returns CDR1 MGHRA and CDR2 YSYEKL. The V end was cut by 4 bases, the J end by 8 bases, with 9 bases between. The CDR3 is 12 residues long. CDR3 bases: TGCGCCAGCAGCCGGCGTGGTCATGAGCAGTTCTTC. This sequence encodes CASSRRGHEQFF.

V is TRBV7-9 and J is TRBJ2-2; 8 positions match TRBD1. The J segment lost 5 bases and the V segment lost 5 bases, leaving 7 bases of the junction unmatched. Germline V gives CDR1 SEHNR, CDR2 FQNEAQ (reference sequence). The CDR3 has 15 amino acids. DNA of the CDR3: TGTGCCAGCAGCGGCAGGGGGCGATGGACCGGGGAGCTGTTTTTT. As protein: CASSGRGRWTGELFF.

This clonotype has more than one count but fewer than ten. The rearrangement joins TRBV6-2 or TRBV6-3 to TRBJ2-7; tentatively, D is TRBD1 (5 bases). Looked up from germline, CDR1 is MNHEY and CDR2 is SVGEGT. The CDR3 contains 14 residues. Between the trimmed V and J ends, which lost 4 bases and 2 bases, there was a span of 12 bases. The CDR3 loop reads CASSFYGAAYEQYF. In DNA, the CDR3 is TGTGCCAGCAGTTTTTATGGGGCGGCCTACGAGCAGTACTTC.

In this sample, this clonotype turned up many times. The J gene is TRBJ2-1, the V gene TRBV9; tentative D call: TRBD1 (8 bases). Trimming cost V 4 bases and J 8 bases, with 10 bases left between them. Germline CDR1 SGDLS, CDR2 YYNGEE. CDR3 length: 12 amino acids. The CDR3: CASSTGGDEQFF. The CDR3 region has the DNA TGTGCCAGCAGCACAGGGGGGGATGAGCAGTTCTTC.

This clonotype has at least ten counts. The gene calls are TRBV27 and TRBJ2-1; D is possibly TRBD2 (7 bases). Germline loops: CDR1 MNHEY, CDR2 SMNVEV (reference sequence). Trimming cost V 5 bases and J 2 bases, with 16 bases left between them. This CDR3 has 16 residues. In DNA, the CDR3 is TGTGCCAGCAGTCATCGGGGGGCAAAGGCCTACAATGAGCAGTTCTTC. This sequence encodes CASSHRGAKAYNEQFF.

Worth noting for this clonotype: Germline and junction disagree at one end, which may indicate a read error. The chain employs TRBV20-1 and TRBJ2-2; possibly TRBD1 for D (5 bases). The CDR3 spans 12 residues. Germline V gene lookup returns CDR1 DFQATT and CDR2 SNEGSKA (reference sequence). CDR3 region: CSAIGATGELFF. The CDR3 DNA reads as TGCAGCGCTATAGGGGCCACGGGGGAGCTGTTTTTT.

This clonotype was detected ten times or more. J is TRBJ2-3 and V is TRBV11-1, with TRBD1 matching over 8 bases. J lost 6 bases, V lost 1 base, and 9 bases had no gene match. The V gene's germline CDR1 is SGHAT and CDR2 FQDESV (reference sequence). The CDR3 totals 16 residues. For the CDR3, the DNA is TGTGCCAGCAGCTTAGAGAACAGGGGGTTAACGGATACGCAGTATTTT. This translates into CASSLENRGLTDTQYF.

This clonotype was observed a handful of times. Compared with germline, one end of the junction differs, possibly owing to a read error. CDR3 DNA: TGTGCCGTCAGTGAGGGACAGGTGGTCGAGCAGTACTTC. Translating gives CAVSEGQVVEQYF. This chain links TRBV10-3 with TRBJ2-7; 8 bases align to TRBD1. This CDR3 has 13 amino acids. CDR1 ENHRY and CDR2 SYGVKD come from the germline V gene.

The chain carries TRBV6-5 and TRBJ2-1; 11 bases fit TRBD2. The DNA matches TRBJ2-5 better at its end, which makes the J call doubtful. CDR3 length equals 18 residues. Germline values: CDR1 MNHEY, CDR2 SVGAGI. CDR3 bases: TGTGCCAGCAGTTACTCTTTCGTAGCGGGGGGGCGATCCGAGACCCAGTACTTC. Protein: CASSYSFVAGGRSETQYF.

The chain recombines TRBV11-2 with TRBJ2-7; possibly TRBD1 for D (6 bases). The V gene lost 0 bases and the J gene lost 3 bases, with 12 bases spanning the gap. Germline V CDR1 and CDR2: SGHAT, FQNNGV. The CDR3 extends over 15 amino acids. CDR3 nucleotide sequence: TGTGCCAGCAGCTTAGAGGTGGACAGACACTACGAGCAGTACTTC. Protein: CASSLEVDRHYEQYF.

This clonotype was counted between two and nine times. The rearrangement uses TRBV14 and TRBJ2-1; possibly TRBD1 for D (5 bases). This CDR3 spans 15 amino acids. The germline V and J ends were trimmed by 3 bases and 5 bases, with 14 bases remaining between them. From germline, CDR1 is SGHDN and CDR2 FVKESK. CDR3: CASSQFGQGDNEQFF. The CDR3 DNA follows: TGTGCCAGCAGCCAGTTCGGGCAGGGTGACAATGAGCAGTTCTTC.

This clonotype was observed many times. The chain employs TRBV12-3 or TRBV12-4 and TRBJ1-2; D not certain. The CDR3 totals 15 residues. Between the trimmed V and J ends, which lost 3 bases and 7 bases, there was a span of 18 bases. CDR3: CASSFSSAGSRGYTF. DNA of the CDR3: TGTGCCAGCAGTTTCAGTTCGGCGGGCAGTCGTGGCTACACCTTC.

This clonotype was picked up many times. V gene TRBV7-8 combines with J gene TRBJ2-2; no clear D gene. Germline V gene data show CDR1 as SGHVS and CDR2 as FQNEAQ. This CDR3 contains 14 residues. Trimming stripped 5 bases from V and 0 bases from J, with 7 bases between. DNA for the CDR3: TGTGCCAGCAGCCCCCAGACGAACACCGGGGAGCTGTTTTTT. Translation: CASSPQTNTGELFF.

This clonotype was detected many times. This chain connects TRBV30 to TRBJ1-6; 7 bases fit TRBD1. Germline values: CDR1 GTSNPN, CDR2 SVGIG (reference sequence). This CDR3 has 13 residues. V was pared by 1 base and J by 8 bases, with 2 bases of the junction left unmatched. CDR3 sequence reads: CAWSGTGDSPLHF. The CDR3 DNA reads TGTGCCTGGAGTGGGACAGGTGATTCACCCCTCCACTTT.

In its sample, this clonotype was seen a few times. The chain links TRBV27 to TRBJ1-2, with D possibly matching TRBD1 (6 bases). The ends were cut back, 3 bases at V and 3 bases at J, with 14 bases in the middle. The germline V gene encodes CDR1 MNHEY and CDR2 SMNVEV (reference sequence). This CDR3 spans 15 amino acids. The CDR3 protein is CASSFSRGGYYGYTF. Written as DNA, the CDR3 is TGTGCCAGCAGTTTCTCTCGGGGGGGCTACTATGGCTACACCTTC.

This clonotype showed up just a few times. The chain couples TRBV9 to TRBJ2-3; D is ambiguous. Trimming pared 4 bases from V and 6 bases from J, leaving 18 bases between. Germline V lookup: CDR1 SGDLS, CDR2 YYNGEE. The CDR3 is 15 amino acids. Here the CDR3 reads CASSPFSKSFDTQYF. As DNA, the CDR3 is TGTGCCAGCAGCCCTTTTAGCAAATCGTTCGATACGCAGTATTTT.

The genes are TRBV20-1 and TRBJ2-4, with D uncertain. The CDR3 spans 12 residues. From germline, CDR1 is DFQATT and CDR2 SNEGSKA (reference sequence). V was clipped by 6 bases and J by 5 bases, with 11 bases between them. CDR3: CSARQRENIQYF. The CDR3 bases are TGCAGTGCCAGACAACGGGAAAACATTCAGTACTTC.

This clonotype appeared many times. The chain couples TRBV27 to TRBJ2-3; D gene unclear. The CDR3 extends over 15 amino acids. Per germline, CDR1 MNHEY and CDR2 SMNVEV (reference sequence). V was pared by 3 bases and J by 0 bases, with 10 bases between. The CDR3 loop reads CASSLLLGSTDTQYF. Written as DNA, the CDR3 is TGTGCCAGCAGTTTGTTATTGGGGAGCACAGATACGCAGTATTTT.

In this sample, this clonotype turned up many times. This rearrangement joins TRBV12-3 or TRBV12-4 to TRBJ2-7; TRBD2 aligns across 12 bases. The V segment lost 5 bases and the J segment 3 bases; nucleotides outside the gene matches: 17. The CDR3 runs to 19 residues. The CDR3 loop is CASSLGPLAGGQRGYEQYF. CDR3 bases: TGTGCCAGCAGTCTGGGGCCGCTAGCGGGGGGGCAGCGGGGCTACGAGCAGTACTTC.